One and the same sample provided the 22 T cell receptor beta chains below, sequenced in a study of T cell responses to AZD1222 COVID-19 vaccine. TCRdb's table, derived via immunoSEQ multiplex PCR, lists solely in-frame clones and lacks some. Of 150,000 to 200,000 clones in the sample, 85% to 95% are singletons; the top ten hold over 4.5%. The specimen comprised peripheral blood, sampled 28 days after the second AZD1222 dose. The receptors derive from an adult who received the AZD1222 COVID-19 vaccine.

V gene TRBV24-1 combines with J gene TRBJ2-1; possibly TRBD1 for D (6 bases). Germline CDR1 reads KGHDR; CDR2 reads SFDVKD. This CDR3 is built from 13 residues. The V and J ends lost 1 base and 7 bases respectively, with 7 bases between them. CDR3 bases: TGTGCCACCAGTGATTTTAGGGGGAATGAGCAGTTCTTC. As protein: CATSDFRGNEQFF.

J is TRBJ2-2 and V is TRBV6-1; 9 nucleotides align to TRBD2. J was trimmed by 5 bases and V by 3 bases; bases with no gene match: 4. The germline CDR1 and CDR2 sequences are MNHNS and SASEGT. CDR3 length equals 15 residues. DNA of the CDR3: TGTGCCAGCAGTGACCCTGCGGGAGGGACCGGGGAGCTGTTTTTT. Protein sequence: CASSDPAGGTGELFF.

The rearrangement uses TRBV2 and TRBJ1-2; 7 bases map to TRBD1. This CDR3 is 13 amino acids long. The ends lost 3 bases at V and 5 bases at J; junction bases unmatched: 3. The V gene's germline CDR1 is SNHLY and CDR2 FYNNEI. The CDR3 loop reads CASSDRTGYGYTF. Written as DNA, the CDR3 is TGTGCCAGCAGTGATCGGACAGGTTATGGCTACACCTTC.

The rearrangement joins TRBV6-5 to TRBJ2-1, with 10 bases identical to TRBD2. V shed 6 bases, J shed 12 bases, and the junction held 11 bases outside the gene matches. Germline loops: CDR1 MNHEY, CDR2 SVGAGI. This CDR3 has 14 amino acids. CDR3 amino acids: CASSGLAAQGLQFF. The CDR3, as DNA: TGTGCCAGCAGCGGACTAGCGGCCCAGGGCTTGCAGTTCTTC.

The rearrangement joins TRBV18 to TRBJ2-7; weak D call: TRBD2 (6 bases). Trimming removed 1 base from V and 5 bases from J, with 6 bases in between. CDR1 KGHSH and CDR2 LQKENI come from the germline V gene. CDR3 length: 12 amino acids. The CDR3 region is CASSPRGDEQYF. CDR3 DNA: TGTGCCAGCTCACCACGGGGGGACGAGCAGTACTTC.

The chain employs TRBV7-9 and TRBJ1-2; D not resolved. Per germline, CDR1 SEHNR and CDR2 FQNEAQ (reference sequence). This CDR3 spans 14 amino acids. Trimming took 1 base from V and 4 from J, leaving 10 bases between them. The CDR3 loop reads CASSLGPAFYGYTF. CDR3 in DNA: TGTGCCAGCAGCTTAGGACCTGCCTTCTATGGCTACACCTTC.

The J gene is TRBJ2-7, the V gene TRBV11-3; D unresolved. The CDR3 has 13 amino acids. From germline, CDR1 is SGHNT and CDR2 YENEEA. Trimming cost V 1 base and J 4 bases, with 8 bases left between them. CDR3 coding DNA: TGTGCCAGCAGCTTAGGAGAGAATTACGAGCAGTACTTC. Residues: CASSLGENYEQYF.

The chain joins TRBV5-4 to TRBJ1-1; 7 nucleotides match TRBD1. The CDR3 sequence is 14 residues long. V was clipped by 1 base and J by 6 bases; unmatched bases: 6. From germline, CDR1 is SGHNT and CDR2 YYREEE (reference sequence). The CDR3 is CASSLIRTGAEAFF. The CDR3 bases are TGTGCCAGCAGCTTGATTCGAACAGGGGCTGAAGCTTTCTTT.

The chain's CDR3 is CASSQVGFLPVTNEKLFF. CDR3 coding DNA: TGCGCCAGCAGCCAAGTGGGTTTTCTACCTGTCACTAATGAAAAACTGTTTTTT. The V call is TRBV4-1, the J call TRBJ1-4; D gene ambiguous. V lost 1 base to trimming and J lost 2 bases, with 17 bases between them. The CDR3 is made up of 18 amino acids. Germline lookup yields CDR1 MGHRA and CDR2 YSYEKL.

This sequence joins TRBV28 and TRBJ2-3, with D unclear. Trimming took off 6 bases at V and 5 bases at J, with 3 bases between the two ends. The CDR3 is 10 amino acids. Germline assignment: CDR1 MDHEN and CDR2 SYDVKM. The CDR3 sequence: CASRGDTQYF. For the CDR3, the DNA is TGTGCCAGCAGAGGAGATACGCAGTATTTT.

V and J are TRBV30 and TRBJ1-6, with D tentatively TRBD1 (5 bases). V lost 1 base, J lost 8 bases, and 21 bases lay in between. The length of the CDR3 is 17 residues. Germline V gene lookup returns CDR1 GTSNPN and CDR2 SVGIG (reference sequence). The CDR3 region is CAWSESTGGFHHSPLHF. The CDR3 region has the DNA TGTGCCTGGAGTGAGAGTACAGGCGGCTTCCATCATTCACCCCTCCACTTT.

Details on this clone: The sample has other DNA sequences that encode this CDR3 too. The gene calls are TRBV3-1 (or the pseudogene TRBV3-2) and TRBJ1-1; D gene unclear. The CDR3 runs to 13 residues. The germline V gene has CDR1 LGHDT and CDR2 YNNKEL (reference sequence). Trimming pared 1 base from V and 4 bases from J, leaving 7 bases between. The chain's CDR3 is CASSQVAGTEAFF. In DNA, the CDR3 is TGTGCCAGCAGCCAAGTTGCGGGCACTGAAGCTTTCTTT.

CDR3 DNA sequence: TGCGCCAGCAGACAGGACAGGGTCTATGGCTACACCTTC. Amino acid sequence: CASRQDRVYGYTF. This sequence joins TRBV5-1 and TRBJ1-2, with 8 bases lining up with TRBD1. The length of the CDR3 is 13 residues. Unmatched junction bases numbered 4, after V lost 5 bases and J lost 4 bases. In germline, CDR1 is SGHRS, CDR2 YFSETQ.

This clone has only one observation. This chain links TRBV28 with TRBJ2-7; 13 bases align to TRBD2. This CDR3 region has 16 residues. Germline-derived CDR1 and CDR2 are MDHEN and SYDVKM. V shed 4 bases, J shed 7 bases, and the junction held 10 bases outside the gene matches. This chain's CDR3 is CASSSPGLAGVSEQYF. CDR3 DNA: TGTGCCAGCAGTTCACCAGGACTAGCGGGAGTGAGTGAGCAGTACTTC.

This rearrangement joins TRBV19 to TRBJ2-3; D is unresolved. Trimming removed 1 base at V and 4 bases at J, with 6 bases between. The CDR3 length is 13 residues. Germline CDR1 and CDR2: LNHDA and SQIVND (reference sequence). The CDR3 nucleotides are TGTGCCAGTAGTATAGTAGCCGCAGATACGCAGTATTTT. Translated: CASSIVAADTQYF. Complete variable domain (other parts from reference TRBV19 and TRBJ2-3): DGGITQSPKYLFRKEGQNVTLSCEQNLNHDAMYWYRQDPGQGLRLIYYSQIVNDFQKGDIAEGYSVSREKKESFPLTVTSAQKNPTAFYLCASSIVAADTQYFGPGTRLTVL.

J is TRBJ2-1 and V is TRBV6-5; a weak D match, TRBD2 (5 bases). Germline V gene data show CDR1 as MNHEY and CDR2 as SVGAGI. The CDR3 totals 14 residues. Trimming took off 8 bases at V and 6 bases at J, with 17 bases between the two ends. In nucleotides, the CDR3 is TGTGCCAGCCGGACCGGGGTTAGCTCCAATGAGCAGTTCTTC. This translates into CASRTGVSSNEQFF.

This clone was counted once. V usage is TRBV4-1 and J usage is TRBJ1-4; TRBD1 aligns across 11 bases. Germline loops: CDR1 MGHRA, CDR2 YSYEKL. The trim removed 4 bases at V and 6 bases at J, leaving 7 bases unmatched. The CDR3 is 16 residues long. The CDR3 protein is CASSRTGGLFDEKLFF. The DNA for the CDR3 is TGCGCCAGCAGCCGGACAGGGGGCTTGTTTGATGAAAAACTGTTTTTT.

The chain joins TRBV14 to TRBJ1-2, with 10 bases lining up with TRBD1. V lost 1 base, J lost 2 bases, and 4 bases stayed unmatched. The CDR3 runs 16 residues. Germline values: CDR1 SGHDN, CDR2 FVKESK. The CDR3 DNA reads as TGTGCCAGCAGCCAAGGAGTGGGACAGGGGAACTATGGCTACACCTTC. Its protein is CASSQGVGQGNYGYTF.

This chain links TRBV4-3 with TRBJ2-7, with 7 bases lining up with TRBD1. The germline V gene has CDR1 LGHNA and CDR2 YSLEER. This CDR3 has 14 amino acids. The junction had 3 bases not matched to a gene; V was cut back by 2 bases and J by 2 bases. The CDR3 coding sequence is TGCGCCAGCAGCCAACATCAGGGGGCCTACGAGCAGTACTTC. Amino acid sequence: CASSQHQGAYEQYF.

The rearrangement links TRBV4-2 to TRBJ2-1; 7 bases are a match to TRBD2. The germline V gene has CDR1 LGHNA and CDR2 YNFKEQ. J was trimmed by 2 bases and V by 3 bases; bases with no gene match: 10. The CDR3 contains 17 residues. DNA for the CDR3: TGTGCCAGCAGCCAGGAAACCGGGACTACAACCTACAATGAGCAGTTCTTC. Translating gives CASSQETGTTTYNEQFF.

Only a few counts were recorded for this clone. DNA for the CDR3: TGTGCCTCGGACCTAGTGGGGACACCCTATGAAAAACTGTTTTTT. It is translated as CASDLVGTPYEKLFF. The chain recombines TRBV30 with TRBJ1-4, with D tentatively TRBD1 (6 bases). The CDR3 is made up of 15 amino acids. The germline CDR1 and CDR2 sequences are GTSNPN and SVGIG (reference sequence). Trimming pared 7 bases from V and 6 bases from J, leaving 21 bases between. The full variable domain, completed using reference TRBV30 and TRBJ1-4, is SQTIHQWPATLVQPVGSPLSLECTVEGTSNPNLYWYRQAAGRGLQLLFYSVGIGQISSEVPQNLSASRPQDRQFILSSKKLLLSDSGFYLCASDLVGTPYEKLFFGSGTQLSVL.

The rearrangement links TRBV4-1 to TRBJ2-7; D may be TRBD2 (6 bases). CDR1 is MGHRA, CDR2 YSYEKL, per germline. This CDR3 is built from 17 residues. V lost 3 bases, J lost 3 bases, and 21 bases lay in between. CDR3 nucleotide sequence: TGCGCCAGCAGCCACCCTACACGGGGGAGGATACGCTACGAGCAGTACTTC. Translated, it gives CASSHPTRGRIRYEQYF.